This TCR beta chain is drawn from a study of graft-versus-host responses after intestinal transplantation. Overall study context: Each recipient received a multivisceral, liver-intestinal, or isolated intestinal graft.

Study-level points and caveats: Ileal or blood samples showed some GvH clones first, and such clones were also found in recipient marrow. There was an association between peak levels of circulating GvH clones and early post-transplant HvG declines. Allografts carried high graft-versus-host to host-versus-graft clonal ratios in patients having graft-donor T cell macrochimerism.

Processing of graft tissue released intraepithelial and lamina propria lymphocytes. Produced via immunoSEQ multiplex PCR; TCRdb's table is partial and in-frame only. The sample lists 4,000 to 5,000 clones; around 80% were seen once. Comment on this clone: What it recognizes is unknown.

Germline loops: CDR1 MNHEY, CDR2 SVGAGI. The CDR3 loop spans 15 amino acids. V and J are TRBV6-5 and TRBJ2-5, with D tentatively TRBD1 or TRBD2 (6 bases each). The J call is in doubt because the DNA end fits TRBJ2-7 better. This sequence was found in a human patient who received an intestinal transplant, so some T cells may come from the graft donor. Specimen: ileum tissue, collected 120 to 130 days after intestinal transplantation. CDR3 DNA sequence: TGTGCCAGCAGTTACGGTAGGGGGAGGAGCCACGAGCAGTACTTC. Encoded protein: CASSYGRGRSHEQYF.